These T cell receptor beta chains were read from a single sample in a study of cytomegalovirus exposure and HLA in healthy donors. Clones were sequenced by immunoSEQ multiplex PCR, and TCRdb holds only the in-frame ones, with some missing. The repertoire has 170,000 or so clones, roughly 85% of them found once; the top ten carry 15% to 20%. The specimen was PBMCs. Receptors originate from a man aged 18 to 29 in good health and CMV-seropositive. The conserved cysteine and the conserved F or W are not part of the CDR3 here.

>TRBV30|TRBJ2-6
AWSPPAESGANVLT
>TRBV9|TRBJ2-7
ASSEGGSKEYEQY
>TRBV7-3|TRBJ2-1
ASSLSEGRGYNEQF
>TRBV28|TRBJ2-2
ASSSIPGQNTGELF
>TRBV11-3|TRBJ2-7
ASTRRWGQGIYYEQY
>TRBV7-2|TRBJ2-1
ASSPEEAGGREEQF
>TRBV30|TRBJ2-1
AWSTTRAGRVNEQF
>TRBV28|TRBJ2-1
ASTLGDNSYNEQF
>TRBV30|TRBJ1-3
AWSLTGYGNTIY
>TRBV6-5|TRBJ2-5
ASRGVDSQETQY
>TRBV11-2|TRBJ2-3
ASSLSPPGIGSDTQY
>TRBV11-3|TRBJ2-3
ASSPGLAADTQY
>TRBV4-1|TRBJ2-5
ASSQVPGKQETQY
>TRBV4-1|TRBJ2-1
ASSQQGARSYNEQF
>TRBV7-9|TRBJ2-7
ASSTQSDRTSYEQY
>TRBV11-2|TRBJ2-1
ASSLHDRDRNEQF
>TRBV25-1|TRBJ2-6
ASSESSGVGSGANVLT
>TRBV4-1|TRBJ2-6
ASSQGQGNSGANVLT
>TRBV9|TRBJ2-4
ASSVALANIQY
>TRBV9|TRBJ2-5
ASSVAGAVFQETQY
>TRBV6-5|TRBJ2-6
ASGVGSSGANVLT
>TRBV18|TRBJ2-3
ASSPPLLTGTSVTDTQY
>TRBV21-1|TRBJ2-1
ASRRLHAREEQF
>TRBV11-3|TRBJ1-5
ASVGQGINQPQH
>TRBV6-1|TRBJ2-2
ASSEAEAGELF
>TRBV19|TRBJ1-1
ASSTRQGSDTEAF
>TRBV28|TRBJ1-1
ASSWGLGRAF
>TRBV11-2|TRBJ2-1
ASSPGRASYNEQF
>TRBV9|TRBJ1-2
ASSVGGQGGPGYT
>TRBV6-1|TRBJ2-1
ASTEGEYNEQF
>TRBV5-1|TRBJ2-1
ASSLTAGGAYNEQF
>TRBV5-1|TRBJ2-7
ASSRGTDHYEQY
>TRBV28|TRBJ2-7
ATLPTGTVYEQY
>TRBV2|TRBJ2-4
ASSYSGGVQY
>TRBV19|TRBJ2-1
ASSYRGAGAWFNEQF
>TRBV11-2|TRBJ1-2
ASSIREYGYT
>TRBV5-1|TRBJ1-1
ASSLANEAF
>TRBV6-5|TRBJ2-7
ASSFSDMIYEQY
>TRBV28|TRBJ2-2
ASSSPANTGELF
>TRBV5-1|TRBJ2-1
ASSTGLAVNNEQF
>TRBV6-5|TRBJ1-6
ASSYSKTGPSPLH
>TRBV7-8|TRBJ2-3
ASSPHAGTGGTDTQY
>TRBV5-1|TRBJ2-6
ASSLFPGANVLT
>TRBV5-1|TRBJ2-2
ASSKTSGITNTGELF
>TRBV6-5|TRBJ2-7
ASMPGGQDDEQY
>TRBV10-3|TRBJ2-7
AISGSAAYEQY
>TRBV10-3|TRBJ1-2
AISQGAKDGYT
>TRBV6-1|TRBJ2-7
ASSEGFTGQLYEQY
>TRBV4-2|TRBJ1-5
ASSQDVQSVLNQPQH
>TRBV6-1|TRBJ1-1
ASSEGRAANTEAF
>TRBV5-1|TRBJ1-3
ASSLAGTGIGNTIY
>TRBV29-1|TRBJ2-5
SVETGVETQY
>TRBV29-1|TRBJ2-7
SVVSGTVSYEQY
>TRBV5-1|TRBJ2-2
ASSLAGDKVTGELF